The entry that follows covers one T cell receptor (beta chain) sequence. Antigen specificity is unknown. Constant-segment primers served in 5'RACE that generated TCR alpha and TCR beta cDNA libraries bearing sample barcodes and UMIs. TCRdb used MiXCR to reprocess the 5' RACE reads, holding one entry per CDR3 protein. The sample has about 400,000 distinct CDR3 sequences; more than 15% are singletons. The sample belongs to a study of T-cell memory formation after mild COVID-19. Overall study findings and caveats: Pre-infection memory carried some responding clones, suggesting that cross-reactive memory joined. The main location of contracting CD4+ clones was CM and EM, and that of contracting CD8+ clones was EMRA.

In germline, CDR1 is LNHDA, CDR2 SQIVND (reference sequence). The CDR3 consists of 17 residues. V was cut by 9 bases and J by 2 bases, with 23 bases left in between. The chain uses TRBV19 and TRBJ1-5, with D uncertain. This sequence originates from a man aged 18 to 30 who had mild COVID-19 (a few samples of this study predate the infection). Cell type and time point are not known. Material for sequencing was PBMCs or a T cell subset sorted from them (not recorded which). CDR3 bases: TGTGCCAGCCCCCGCGGTCGGTTCCGTCGGGGCAATCAGCCCCAGCATTTT. This translates into CASPRGRFRRGNQPQHF.